The 21 T cell receptor beta chains below were found in one sample sequenced in a study of glioma-infiltrating T cells after dendritic cell vaccination. Assay used: immunoSEQ multiplex PCR; TCRdb lists only in-frame clones, some missing. The sample carries some 87,000 clones, about 85% recorded once. This specimen was blood, taken before dendritic cell vaccination. The receptors were sampled from a human donor with glioblastoma.

The V call is TRBV7-2, the J call TRBJ2-1, with TRBD2 matching 9 bases. The J segment lost 9 bases and the V segment lost 7 bases, leaving 10 bases of the junction unmatched. The CDR3 is 14 residues long. Germline V gives CDR1 SGHTA, CDR2 FQGNSA. The CDR3 DNA follows: TGTGCCAGCAACCTGGAGCGGGGGGTAGGTGAGCAGTTCTTC. Residues: CASNLERGVGEQFF. The whole variable domain, filled in from reference TRBV7-2 and TRBJ2-1, reads GAGVSQSPSNKVTEKGKDVELRCDPISGHTALYWYRQSLGQGLEFLIYFQGNSAPDKSGLPSDRFSAERTGGSVSTLTIQRTQQEDSAVYLCASNLERGVGEQFFGPGTRLTVL.

DNA of the CDR3: TGTGCCAGCAGCTTAGAGATAGGGGGCTACTATGGCTACACCTTC. Translated, it gives CASSLEIGGYYGYTF. This chain uses TRBV7-9 with TRBJ1-2; 7 bases match TRBD1. Trimming took 1 base from V and 3 from J; bases not matched to a gene: 5. In germline, CDR1 is SEHNR, CDR2 FQNEAQ (reference sequence). The CDR3 runs to 15 residues.

This clone came up a few times. This rearrangement joins TRBV5-6 to TRBJ1-1; TRBD1 matches at 7 bases. V lost 4 bases, J lost 7 bases, and 4 bases stayed unmatched. Germline V gene data show CDR1 as SGHDT and CDR2 as YYEEEE. This CDR3 contains 12 residues. CDR3 protein: CASSPGQREAFF. The CDR3 coding sequence is TGTGCCAGCAGCCCGGGACAGCGTGAAGCTTTCTTT. Filled out from reference TRBV5-6 and TRBJ1-1, the complete variable domain reads DAGVTQSPTHLIKTRGQQVTLRCSPKSGHDTVSWYQQALGQGPQFIFQYYEEEERQRGNFPDRFSGHQFPNYSSELNVNALLLGDSALYLCASSPGQREAFFGQGTRLTVV.

This sequence joins TRBV18 and TRBJ1-1; 8 positions match TRBD1. CDR3 length equals 13 residues. Germline V gene data show CDR1 as KGHSH and CDR2 as LQKENI. Trimming at V came to 3 bases and at J to 10 bases, leaving 7 bases not matched to a gene. The CDR3 sequence: CASSPRTGPGAFF. DNA of the CDR3: TGTGCCAGCTCACCCAGGACAGGGCCGGGAGCTTTCTTT.

The rearrangement uses TRBV21-1 and TRBJ1-2; TRBD1, the table's D call, was not compared with the DNA. TRBV21-1 counts as a pseudogene. This CDR3 is 16 amino acids long. CDR3 protein: CASSKRDSPTGGGYTF. The CDR3 nucleotides are TGTGCCAGCAGCAAAAGGGACAGCCCGACAGGAGGGGGCTACACCTTC.

This clone showed up just once. This chain joins TRBV7-2 and TRBJ2-5, with no clear D. Trimming left V 5 bases short and J 4 bases short, with 8 bases between. The length of the CDR3 is 12 residues. The germline V gene has CDR1 SGHTA and CDR2 FQGNSA. This CDR3 reads CASSPFLETQYF. CDR3 DNA sequence: TGTGCCAGCAGCCCTTTTCTAGAGACCCAGTACTTC.

This sequence joins TRBV9 and TRBJ2-7; 12 bases map to TRBD1. Germline CDR1 SGDLS, CDR2 YYNGEE. With 3 bases clipped from V and 5 bases from J, the junction kept 6 bases outside the gene matches. The CDR3 spans 15 residues. CDR3 in amino acids: CASSAGTGGMDEQYF. The CDR3 bases are TGTGCCAGCAGCGCCGGGACAGGGGGCATGGACGAGCAGTACTTC. Using reference TRBV9 and TRBJ2-7 for the parts outside the CDR3, the full variable domain is DSGVTQTPKHLITATGQRVTLRCSPRSGDLSVYWYQQSLDQGLQFLIQYYNGEERAKGNILERFSAQQFPDLHSELNLSSLELGDSALYFCASSAGTGGMDEQYFGPGTRLTVT.

This clone is a singleton in its sample. The chain employs TRBV4-1 and TRBJ2-1; 7 bases are a match to TRBD1. Germline CDR1 MGHRA, CDR2 YSYEKL. This CDR3 has 16 amino acids. V lost 0 bases, J lost 1 base, and 3 bases stayed unmatched. CDR3 nucleotides: TGCGCCAGCAGCCAAGATGACAGGGCATCCTACAATGAGCAGTTCTTC. Its protein product is CASSQDDRASYNEQFF.

This sequence joins TRBV7-8 and TRBJ2-3; D is possibly TRBD1 (7 bases). Trimming removed 2 bases from V and 8 bases from J, with 20 bases in between. Looked up from germline, CDR1 is SGHVS and CDR2 is FQNEAQ. The CDR3 sequence is 16 residues long. Here the CDR3 DNA reads TGTGCCAGCAGCTTACAGGGGGGACAGTCTGCCGGTACGCAGTATTTT. It codes for CASSLQGGQSAGTQYF.

This chain connects TRBV30 to TRBJ2-7; D is possibly TRBD2 (5 bases). V dropped 5 bases and J dropped 3 bases, with 14 bases sitting between them. The CDR3 runs 13 residues. Per the germline V gene, CDR1 is GTSNPN and CDR2 is SVGIG (reference sequence). CDR3 region: CAWGRGLDYEQYF. CDR3 nucleotide sequence: TGTGCCTGGGGACGGGGTTTGGACTACGAGCAGTACTTC.

This chain joins TRBV30 and TRBJ2-7; D gene uncertain. The V end lost 3 bases, the J end lost 3 bases, and 12 bases lay between the germline ends. CDR3 size: 13 residues. Germline CDR1 GTSNPN, CDR2 SVGIG (reference sequence). CDR3 coding DNA: TGTGCCTGGAGCGCCGTAAAACTCTACGAGCAGTACTTC. Protein sequence: CAWSAVKLYEQYF. Combining the CDR3 with reference TRBV30 and TRBJ2-7 gives the whole variable domain SQTIHQWPATLVQPVGSPLSLECTVEGTSNPNLYWYRQAAGRGLQLLFYSVGIGQISSEVPQNLSASRPQDRQFILSSKKLLLSDSGFYLCAWSAVKLYEQYFGPGTRLTVT.

Points on this clone: This sample includes further DNA sequences coding for the same CDR3. V is TRBV5-1 and J is TRBJ2-7; 7 positions match TRBD1. CDR1 is SGHRS and CDR2 is YFSETQ in the germline V gene. The CDR3 totals 14 residues. J gave up 0 bases and V 4 bases, and 4 bases lay outside the gene matches. CDR3 DNA sequence: TGCGCCAGCAGCCGGGACAGCAGCTCCTACGAGCAGTACTTC. Its protein product is CASSRDSSSYEQYF.

V is TRBV9 and J is TRBJ2-7, with D tentatively TRBD2 (5 bases). Germline CDR1 SGDLS, CDR2 YYNGEE. The CDR3 contains 16 residues. The V end was cut by 0 bases, the J end by 3 bases, with 16 bases between. CDR3 sequence (DNA): TGTGCCAGCAGCGTAGATCACCAGACCCGGGACTACGAGCAGTACTTC. Its translation: CASSVDHQTRDYEQYF.

The chain combines TRBV30 with TRBJ1-4; 7 bases are a match to TRBD1. Per germline, CDR1 GTSNPN and CDR2 SVGIG (reference sequence). This CDR3 is 13 amino acids long. The J segment lost 10 bases and the V segment lost 1 base, leaving 6 bases of the junction unmatched. CDR3 sequence reads: CAWSGQGEGKLFF. CDR3 in DNA: TGTGCCTGGAGTGGACAGGGTGAGGGAAAACTGTTTTTT.

The chain links TRBV7-2 to TRBJ1-3; D gene ambiguous. The CDR3 runs 15 residues. Germline CDR1 SGHTA, CDR2 FQGNSA. Trimming stripped 5 bases from V and 0 bases from J, with 11 bases between. CDR3 DNA sequence: TGTGCCAGCAGCCGCCAGGCCAGCTCTGGAAACACCATATATTTT. Its translation: CASSRQASSGNTIYF.

This rearrangement joins TRBV6-6 to TRBJ2-1, with 10 bases fitting TRBD1. V shed 2 bases and J 9 bases; nucleotides not matched to a gene: 4. Germline V gives CDR1 MNHNY, CDR2 SVGAGI (reference sequence). The CDR3 extends over 14 amino acids. In DNA form, the CDR3 reads TGTGCCAGCAGTTACGGGACAGGGGAGTTTGAGCAGTTCTTC. Its protein product is CASSYGTGEFEQFF.

This chain uses TRBV5-5 with TRBJ1-4, with 10 nucleotides matching TRBD1. Germline V gene sequence: CDR1 SGHKS, CDR2 YYEKEE (reference sequence). V shed 3 bases, J shed 4 bases, and the junction held 9 bases outside the gene matches. The CDR3 consists of 17 residues. CDR3: CASSYTGTGEINEKLFF. The CDR3, as DNA: TGTGCCAGCAGCTATACCGGGACAGGGGAAATTAATGAAAAACTGTTTTTT.

This chain links TRBV9 with TRBJ2-1; 7 nucleotides align to TRBD1. Looked up from germline, CDR1 is SGDLS and CDR2 is YYNGEE. V shed 4 bases, J shed 6 bases, and the junction held 10 bases outside the gene matches. This CDR3 has 15 residues. CDR3 nucleotide sequence: TGTGCCAGCAGCTCCCGGTCGACAGGGACCAATGAGCAGTTCTTC. Encoded protein: CASSSRSTGTNEQFF. The whole variable domain, remainder taken from reference TRBV9 and TRBJ2-1, is DSGVTQTPKHLITATGQRVTLRCSPRSGDLSVYWYQQSLDQGLQFLIQYYNGEERAKGNILERFSAQQFPDLHSELNLSSLELGDSALYFCASSSRSTGTNEQFFGPGTRLTVL.

This clone was seen a single time. The chain employs TRBV19 and TRBJ2-2; D is ambiguous. Trimming stripped 3 bases from V and 0 bases from J, with 8 bases between. Germline CDR1 is LNHDA and CDR2 is SQIVND (reference sequence). CDR3 length: 15 residues. In DNA, the CDR3 is TGTGCCAGTAGTATCAGCAGGACGAACACCGGGGAGCTGTTTTTT. It encodes CASSISRTNTGELFF.

This rearrangement joins TRBV4-1 to TRBJ1-5; D gene unclear. Germline CDR1 and CDR2: MGHRA and YSYEKL. The V gene lost 0 bases and the J gene lost 7 bases, with 7 bases spanning the gap. The CDR3 consists of 13 residues. The CDR3 sequence: CASSQDIAQPQHF. DNA of the CDR3: TGCGCCAGCAGCCAAGATATCGCGCAGCCCCAGCATTTT.

This chain uses TRBV19 with TRBJ2-7; 10 bases agree with TRBD2. CDR1 LNHDA and CDR2 SQIVND come from the germline V gene (reference sequence). Trimming took 2 bases from V and 4 from J; bases not matched to a gene: 11. This CDR3 region has 17 residues. CDR3 in DNA: TGTGCCAGTAGTATACGTTTCAGCGGGAGGGAGATTTACGAGCAGTACTTC. Translated, it gives CASSIRFSGREIYEQYF.